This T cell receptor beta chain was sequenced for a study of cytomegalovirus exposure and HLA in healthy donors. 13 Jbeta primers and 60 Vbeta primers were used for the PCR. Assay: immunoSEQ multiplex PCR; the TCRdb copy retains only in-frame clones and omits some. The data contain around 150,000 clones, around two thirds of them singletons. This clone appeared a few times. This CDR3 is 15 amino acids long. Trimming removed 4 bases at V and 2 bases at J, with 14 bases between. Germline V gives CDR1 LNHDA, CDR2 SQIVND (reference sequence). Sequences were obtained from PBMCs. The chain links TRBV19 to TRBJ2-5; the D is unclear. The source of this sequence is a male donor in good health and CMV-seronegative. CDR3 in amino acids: CASSTRHRLQETQYF. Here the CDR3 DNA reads TGTGCCAGTAGTACCCGGCACAGATTACAAGAGACCCAGTACTTC.